The entry below describes one T cell receptor (beta chain). The PCR used 60 Vbeta and 13 Jbeta primers. The protocol was immunoSEQ multiplex PCR, while the TCRdb copy is restricted to in-frame clones and leaves out a portion. Of about 150,000 clones listed, around 77% are singletons. This record belongs to a study of cytomegalovirus exposure and HLA in healthy donors. V shed 9 bases and J 5 bases; nucleotides not matched to a gene: 5. The germline V gene encodes CDR1 SGHTA and CDR2 FQGNSA. This CDR3 contains 13 residues. Material: PBMCs. The genes are TRBV7-2 and TRBJ2-3, with 10 nucleotides matching TRBD2. This clonotype was obtained from a woman aged 45 to 65 in good health and CMV-seropositive. CDR3 sequence: CASRLAGEDTQYF. The CDR3 coding sequence is TGTGCCAGTAGGCTAGCGGGAGAAGATACGCAGTATTTT.